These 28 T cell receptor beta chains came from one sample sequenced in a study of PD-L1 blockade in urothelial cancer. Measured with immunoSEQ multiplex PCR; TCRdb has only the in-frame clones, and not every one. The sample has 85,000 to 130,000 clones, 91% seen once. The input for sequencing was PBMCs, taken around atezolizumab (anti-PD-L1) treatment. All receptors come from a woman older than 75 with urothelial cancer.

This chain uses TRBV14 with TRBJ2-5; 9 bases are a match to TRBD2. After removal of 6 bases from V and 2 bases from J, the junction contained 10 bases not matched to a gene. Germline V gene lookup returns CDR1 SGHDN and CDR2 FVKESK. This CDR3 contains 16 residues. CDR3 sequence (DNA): TGTGCCAGCAGTCATCTCCCGCTAGCGGGACAAGAGACCCAGTACTTC. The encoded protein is CASSHLPLAGQETQYF.

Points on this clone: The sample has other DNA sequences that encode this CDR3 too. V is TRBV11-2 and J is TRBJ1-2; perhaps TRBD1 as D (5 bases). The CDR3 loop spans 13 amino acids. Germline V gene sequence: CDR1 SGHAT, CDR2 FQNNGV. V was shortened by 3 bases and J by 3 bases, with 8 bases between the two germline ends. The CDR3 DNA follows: TGTGCCAGCAGCTTGTCGACAGACTATGGCTACACCTTC. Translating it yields CASSLSTDYGYTF. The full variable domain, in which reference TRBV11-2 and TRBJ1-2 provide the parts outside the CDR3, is EAGVAQSPRYKIIEKRQSVAFWCNPISGHATLYWYQQILGQGPKLLIQFQNNGVVDDSQLPKDRFSAERLKGVDSTLKIQPAKLEDSAVYLCASSLSTDYGYTFGSGTRLTVV.

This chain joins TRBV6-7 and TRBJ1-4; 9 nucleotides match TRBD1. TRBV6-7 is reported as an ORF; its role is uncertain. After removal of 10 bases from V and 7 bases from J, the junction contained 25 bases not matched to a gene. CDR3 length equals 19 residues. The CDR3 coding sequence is TGTGCCAACATCACCGGGACAGGGTGTAACCTGCCTCGGGGTGAAAAACTGTTTTTT. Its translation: CANITGTGCNLPRGEKLFF.

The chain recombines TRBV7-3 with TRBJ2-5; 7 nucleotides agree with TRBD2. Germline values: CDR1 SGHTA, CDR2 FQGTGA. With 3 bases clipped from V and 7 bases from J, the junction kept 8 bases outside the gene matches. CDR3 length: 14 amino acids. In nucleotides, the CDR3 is TGTGCCAGCAGCTTGGGGAGCGGGACGGGGACCCAGTACTTC. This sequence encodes CASSLGSGTGTQYF.

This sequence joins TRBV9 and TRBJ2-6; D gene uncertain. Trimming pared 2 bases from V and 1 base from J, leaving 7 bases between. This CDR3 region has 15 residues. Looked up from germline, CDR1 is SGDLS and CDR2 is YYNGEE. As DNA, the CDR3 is TGTGCCAGCAGCGTTACGGGTTCTGGGGCCAACGTCCTGACTTTC. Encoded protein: CASSVTGSGANVLTF.

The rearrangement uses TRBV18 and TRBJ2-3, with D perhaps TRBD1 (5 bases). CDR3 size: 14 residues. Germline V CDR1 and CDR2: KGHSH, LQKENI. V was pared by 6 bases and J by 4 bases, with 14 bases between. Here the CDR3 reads CASSPAQGADTQYF. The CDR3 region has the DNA TGTGCCAGCTCGCCAGCCCAAGGGGCAGATACGCAGTATTTT.

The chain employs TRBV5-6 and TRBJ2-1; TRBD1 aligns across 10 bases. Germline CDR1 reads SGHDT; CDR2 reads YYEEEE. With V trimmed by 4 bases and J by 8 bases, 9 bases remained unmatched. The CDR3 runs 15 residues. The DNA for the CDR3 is TGTGCCAGCAGCACCGCGGGACAGGGGCGCGATGAGCAGTTCTTC. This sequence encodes CASSTAGQGRDEQFF.

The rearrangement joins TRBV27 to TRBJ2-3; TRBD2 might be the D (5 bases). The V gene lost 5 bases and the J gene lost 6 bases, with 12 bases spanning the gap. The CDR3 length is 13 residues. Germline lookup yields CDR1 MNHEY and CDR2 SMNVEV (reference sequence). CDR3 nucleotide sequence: TGTGCCAGCAGTATTGGACTGGTCGATACGCAGTATTTT. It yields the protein CASSIGLVDTQYF.

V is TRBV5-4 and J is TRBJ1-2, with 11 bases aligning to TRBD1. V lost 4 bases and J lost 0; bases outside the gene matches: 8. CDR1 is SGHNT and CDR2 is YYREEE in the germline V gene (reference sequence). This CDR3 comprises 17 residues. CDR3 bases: TGTGCCAGCAGCGGACGGACAGGGGGCCGAGCTAACTATGGCTACACCTTC. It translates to CASSGRTGGRANYGYTF.

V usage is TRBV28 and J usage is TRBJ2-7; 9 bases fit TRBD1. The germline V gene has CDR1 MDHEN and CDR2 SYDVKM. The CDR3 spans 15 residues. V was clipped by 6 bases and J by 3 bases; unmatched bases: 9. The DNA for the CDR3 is TGTGCCAGCAGGTCCACCGGGACAGGGAACTACGAGCAGTACTTC. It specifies CASRSTGTGNYEQYF.

The CDR3 DNA is TGTGCCAGCACCACAGGGGCTAACTATGGCTACACCTTC. Amino acids: CASTTGANYGYTF. The chain has TRBV6-5 and TRBJ1-2, with TRBD1 matching over 7 bases. The CDR3 spans 13 residues. The V segment lost 7 bases and the J segment 0 bases; nucleotides outside the gene matches: 2. The germline gives CDR1 MNHEY, CDR2 SVGAGI.

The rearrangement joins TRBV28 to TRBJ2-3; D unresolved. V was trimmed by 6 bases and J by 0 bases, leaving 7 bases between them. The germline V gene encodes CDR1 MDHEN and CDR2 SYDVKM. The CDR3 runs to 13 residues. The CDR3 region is CASRATSTDTQYF. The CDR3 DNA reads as TGTGCCAGCAGGGCGACTAGCACAGATACGCAGTATTTT.

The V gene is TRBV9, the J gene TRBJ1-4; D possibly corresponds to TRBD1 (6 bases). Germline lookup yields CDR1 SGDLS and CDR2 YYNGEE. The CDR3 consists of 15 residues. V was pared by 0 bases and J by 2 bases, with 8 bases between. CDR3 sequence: CASSVGTATNEKLFF. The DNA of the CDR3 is TGTGCCAGCAGCGTAGGGACAGCGACTAATGAAAAACTGTTTTTT.

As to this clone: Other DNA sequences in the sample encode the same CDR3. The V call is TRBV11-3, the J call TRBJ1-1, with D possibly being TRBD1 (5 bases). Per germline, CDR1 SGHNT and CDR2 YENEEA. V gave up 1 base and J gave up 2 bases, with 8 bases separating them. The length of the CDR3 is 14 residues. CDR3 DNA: TGTGCCAGCAGCTTAGGCAGGGCCAACACTGAAGCTTTCTTT. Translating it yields CASSLGRANTEAFF.

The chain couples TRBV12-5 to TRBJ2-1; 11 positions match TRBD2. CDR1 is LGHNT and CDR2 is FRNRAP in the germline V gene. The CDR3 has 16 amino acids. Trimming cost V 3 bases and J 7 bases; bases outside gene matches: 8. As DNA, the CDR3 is TGTGCTAGTGGTTTCGGTCTAGCGGGGGGTGGGAATGAGCAGTTCTTC. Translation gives CASGFGLAGGGNEQFF.

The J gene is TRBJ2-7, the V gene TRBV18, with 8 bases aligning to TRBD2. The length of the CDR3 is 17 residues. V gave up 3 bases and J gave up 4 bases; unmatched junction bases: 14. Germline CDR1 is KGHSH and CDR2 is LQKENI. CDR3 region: CASSPGSLLREEYEQYF. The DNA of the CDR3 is TGTGCCAGCTCACCTGGCTCGTTGTTGCGGGAGGAATACGAGCAGTACTTC.

The CDR3 here is CASVDRMNTEAFF. The CDR3 DNA sequence: TGTGCCAGTGTGGACAGGATGAACACTGAAGCTTTCTTT. J is TRBJ1-1 and V is TRBV19; 7 nucleotides line up with TRBD1. CDR3 length: 13 residues. Trimming removed 8 bases from V and 0 bases from J; junction bases left unmatched: 3. Germline CDR1 is LNHDA and CDR2 is SQIVND (reference sequence).

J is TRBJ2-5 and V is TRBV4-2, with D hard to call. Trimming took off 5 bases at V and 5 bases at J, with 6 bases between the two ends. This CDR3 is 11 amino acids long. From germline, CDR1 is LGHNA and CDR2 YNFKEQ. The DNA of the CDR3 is TGTGCCAGCAGCTCTCAGGAGACCCAGTACTTC. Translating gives CASSSQETQYF.

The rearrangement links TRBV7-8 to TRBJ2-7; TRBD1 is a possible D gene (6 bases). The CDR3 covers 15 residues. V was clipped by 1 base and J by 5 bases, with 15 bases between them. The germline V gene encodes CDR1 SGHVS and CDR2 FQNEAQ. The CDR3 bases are TGTGCCAGCAGCTTAGAGGTTACAGGGCGAAACGAGCAGTACTTC. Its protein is CASSLEVTGRNEQYF.

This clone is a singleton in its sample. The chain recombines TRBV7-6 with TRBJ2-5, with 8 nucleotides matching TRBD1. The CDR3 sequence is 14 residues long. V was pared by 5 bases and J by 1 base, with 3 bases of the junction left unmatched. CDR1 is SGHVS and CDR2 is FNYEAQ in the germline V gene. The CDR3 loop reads CASSLGTGQETQYF. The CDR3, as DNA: TGTGCCAGCAGCCTTGGGACAGGCCAAGAGACCCAGTACTTC. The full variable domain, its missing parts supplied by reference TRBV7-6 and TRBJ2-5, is GAGVSQSPRYKVTKRGQDVALRCDPISGHVSLYWYRQALGQGPEFLTYFNYEAQQDKSGLPNDRFSAERPEGSISTLTIQRTEQRDSAMYRCASSLGTGQETQYFGPGTRLLVL.

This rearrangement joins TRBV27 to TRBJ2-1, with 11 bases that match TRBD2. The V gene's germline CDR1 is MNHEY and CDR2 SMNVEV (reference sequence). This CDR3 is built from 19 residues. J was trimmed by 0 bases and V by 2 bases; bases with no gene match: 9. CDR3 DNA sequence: TGTGCCAGCAGTTTAAAAGGACTAGCGGGTCCCGGCTCCTACAATGAGCAGTTCTTC. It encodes CASSLKGLAGPGSYNEQFF.

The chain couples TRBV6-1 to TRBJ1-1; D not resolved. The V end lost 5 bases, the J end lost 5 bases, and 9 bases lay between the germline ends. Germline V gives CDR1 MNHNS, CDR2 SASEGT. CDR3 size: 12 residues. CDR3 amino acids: CASSRPGTEAFF. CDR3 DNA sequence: TGTGCCAGCAGTCGCCCGGGGACTGAAGCTTTCTTT.

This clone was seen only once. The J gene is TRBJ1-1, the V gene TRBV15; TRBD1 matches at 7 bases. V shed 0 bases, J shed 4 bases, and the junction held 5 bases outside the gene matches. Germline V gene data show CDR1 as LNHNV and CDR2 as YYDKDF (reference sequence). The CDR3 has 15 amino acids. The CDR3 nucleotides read TGTGCCACCAGCAGAGATCCCACAGGGGTCACTGAAGCTTTCTTT. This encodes CATSRDPTGVTEAFF.

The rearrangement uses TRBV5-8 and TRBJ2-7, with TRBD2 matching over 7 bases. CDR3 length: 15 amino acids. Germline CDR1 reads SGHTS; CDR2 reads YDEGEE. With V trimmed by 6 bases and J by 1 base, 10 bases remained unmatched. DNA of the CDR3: TGTGCCAGCACAGGGAGGGCTAGCGGATCCTACGAGCAGTACTTC. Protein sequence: CASTGRASGSYEQYF.

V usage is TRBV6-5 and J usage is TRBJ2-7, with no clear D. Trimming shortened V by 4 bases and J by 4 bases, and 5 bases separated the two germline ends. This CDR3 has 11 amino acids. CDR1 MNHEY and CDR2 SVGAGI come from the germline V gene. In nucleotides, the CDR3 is TGTGCCAGCAGTTCCGAGTACGAGCAGTACTTC. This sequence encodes CASSSEYEQYF.

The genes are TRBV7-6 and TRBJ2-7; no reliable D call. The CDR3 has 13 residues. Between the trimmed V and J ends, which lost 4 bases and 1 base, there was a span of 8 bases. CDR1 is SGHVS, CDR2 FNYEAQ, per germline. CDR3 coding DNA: TGTGCCAGCAGCTCACTCGGTTCCTACGAGCAGTACTTC. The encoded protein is CASSSLGSYEQYF.

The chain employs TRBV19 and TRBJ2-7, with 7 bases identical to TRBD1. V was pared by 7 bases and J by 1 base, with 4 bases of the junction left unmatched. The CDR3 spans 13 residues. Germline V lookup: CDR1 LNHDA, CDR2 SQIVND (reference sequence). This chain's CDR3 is CASIRDSSYEQYF. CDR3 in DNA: TGTGCCAGTATTCGGGACAGTTCCTACGAGCAGTACTTC.

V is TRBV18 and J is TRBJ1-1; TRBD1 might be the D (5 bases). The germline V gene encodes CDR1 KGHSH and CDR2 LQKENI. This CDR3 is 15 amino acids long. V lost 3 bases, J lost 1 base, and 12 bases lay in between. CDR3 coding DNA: TGTGCCAGCTCACCCCGGGGGGGGACGAACACTGAAGCTTTCTTT. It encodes CASSPRGGTNTEAFF.